This TCR beta chain was sequenced in a study of control samples from healthy donors and cancer patients. The CDR3 contains 15 residues. V was shortened by 1 base and J by 4 bases, with 11 bases between the two germline ends. CDR1 and CDR2 (germline): SEHNR, FQNEAQ (reference sequence). Sequenced by immunoSEQ multiplex PCR; TCRdb stores in-frame clones only, minus some. The sample lists 40,000 to 55,000 clones, less than 95% occurring once. What was sequenced was PBMCs. The J gene is TRBJ2-1, the V gene TRBV7-9; the D is unclear. This TCR was recovered from a woman in her 40s with head and neck cancer. The CDR3 DNA reads TGTGCCAGCAGCTTAGGGCCAGGCAAATACAATGAGCAGTTCTTC. Its translation is CASSLGPGKYNEQFF.